The rows below give T cell receptor beta chains drawn from one sample of a study of T cell responses to AZD1222 COVID-19 vaccine. Libraries were prepared by immunoSEQ multiplex PCR; TCRdb keeps only in-frame clonotypes and omits some of them. This table has 130,000 or so clones, about nine tenths appearing once. The source material was peripheral blood, sampled on day 0 of AZD1222 vaccination. These receptors all come from an adult in good health. Both conserved end residues are part of each CDR3. The D gene is left open where the match is weak. Some rows have no size entry. The others give once, few or many, or a class for an expanded clone.

abundance: NA; d_gene: NA; v_gene: TRBV6-2/TRBV6-3; j_gene: TRBJ1-3; CDR3nt: TGTGCCAGCAGTCGAACCGCGTCTGGAAACACCATATATTTT; CDR3aa: CASSRTASGNTIYF
abundance: NA; d_gene: NA; v_gene: TRBV4-3; j_gene: TRBJ1-4; CDR3nt: TGCGCCAGCAGCCCTGAAGGGGGAAAACTGTTTTTT; CDR3aa: CASSPEGGKLFF
abundance: NA; d_gene: NA; v_gene: TRBV6-5; j_gene: TRBJ2-7; CDR3nt: TGTGCCAGCAGTTGGGGGCCAGGCTTATCCTACGAGCAGTACTTC; CDR3aa: CASSWGPGLSYEQYF
abundance: NA; d_gene: NA; v_gene: TRBV28; j_gene: TRBJ1-4; CDR3nt: TGTGCCAGCAGTTCCCTCCGGGACGGGCGTGAAAAACTGTTTTTT; CDR3aa: CASSSLRDGREKLFF
abundance: NA; d_gene: NA; v_gene: TRBV29-1; j_gene: TRBJ2-3; CDR3nt: TGCAGCGTTGGGGAACTAGTCCCTGATACGCAGTATTTT; CDR3aa: CSVGELVPDTQYF
abundance: once; d_gene: NA; v_gene: TRBV5-5; j_gene: TRBJ2-2; CDR3nt: TGTGCCAGCAGCTTGTGGGTTTCCGGGGAGCTGTTTTTT; CDR3aa: CASSLWVSGELFF
abundance: NA; d_gene: NA; v_gene: TRBV19; j_gene: TRBJ1-5; CDR3nt: TGTGCCAGTAGTATACAGCTCAATCAGCCCCAGCATTTT; CDR3aa: CASSIQLNQPQHF
abundance: NA; d_gene: NA; v_gene: TRBV7-8; j_gene: TRBJ2-7; CDR3nt: TGTGCCAGCAGCCCCCGGGGCAGGGTACTGTCCTACGAGCAGTACTTC; CDR3aa: CASSPRGRVLSYEQYF
abundance: NA; d_gene: NA; v_gene: TRBV7-2; j_gene: TRBJ2-7; CDR3nt: TGTGCCAGCAGCCCTTTTCAGGGCGAGCAGTACTTC; CDR3aa: CASSPFQGEQYF
abundance: NA; d_gene: NA; v_gene: TRBV19; j_gene: TRBJ2-7; CDR3nt: TGTGCCAGTAGTATGTATCTAACTTCCTACGAGCAGTACTTC; CDR3aa: CASSMYLTSYEQYF
abundance: once; d_gene: NA; v_gene: TRBV7-2; j_gene: TRBJ1-1; CDR3nt: TGTGCCAGCAGCTTAGTAACAGGGATCCCCACTGAAGCTTTCTTT; CDR3aa: CASSLVTGIPTEAFF
abundance: NA; d_gene: NA; v_gene: TRBV7-9; j_gene: TRBJ2-7; CDR3nt: TGTGCCAGCAGCTTCCTCACAGGGCACGAGCAGTACTTC; CDR3aa: CASSFLTGHEQYF
abundance: NA; d_gene: NA; v_gene: TRBV5-8; j_gene: TRBJ1-1; CDR3nt: TGTGCCAGCAGCTTGTACACTGAAGCTTTCTTT; CDR3aa: CASSLYTEAFF
abundance: NA; d_gene: TRBD2; v_gene: TRBV30; j_gene: TRBJ2-3; CDR3nt: TGTGCCTGGAGTATAGGTCTAGCGGGGGGGGATACGCAGTATTTT; CDR3aa: CAWSIGLAGGDTQYF
abundance: NA; d_gene: NA; v_gene: TRBV9; j_gene: TRBJ2-1; CDR3nt: TGTGCCAGCAGCGTAGCAAAGTCGGGGGCTAGCTCCTACAATGAGCAGTTCTTC; CDR3aa: CASSVAKSGASSYNEQFF
abundance: NA; d_gene: TRBD2; v_gene: TRBV2; j_gene: TRBJ2-1; CDR3nt: TGTGCCAGCAGTGCACCCGTAGGGACTAGCAGCAATGAGCAGTTCTTC; CDR3aa: CASSAPVGTSSNEQFF
abundance: NA; d_gene: NA; v_gene: TRBV27; j_gene: TRBJ2-7; CDR3nt: TGTGCCAGCAGTTTATTGACAGGCTATAGCTCCTACGAGCAGTACTTC; CDR3aa: CASSLLTGYSSYEQYF
abundance: NA; d_gene: NA; v_gene: TRBV10-2; j_gene: TRBJ2-2; CDR3nt: TGCGCCAGCAGTGGCCCGACAGTCAACACCGGGGAGCTGTTTTTT; CDR3aa: CASSGPTVNTGELFF
abundance: few; d_gene: NA; v_gene: TRBV5-1; j_gene: TRBJ2-3; CDR3nt: TGCGCCAGCAGCTTGTTAGCAGATACGCAGTATTTT; CDR3aa: CASSLLADTQYF
abundance: once; d_gene: NA; v_gene: TRBV6-5; j_gene: TRBJ1-5; CDR3nt: TGTGCCAGCAGTTACTTGGGCGAGCCCCAGCATTTT; CDR3aa: CASSYLGEPQHF
abundance: NA; d_gene: NA; v_gene: TRBV4-1; j_gene: TRBJ2-7; CDR3nt: TGCGCCAGCAGCCAAGGGAGCCGTTTCTCCTACGAGCAGTACTTC; CDR3aa: CASSQGSRFSYEQYF
abundance: NA; d_gene: NA; v_gene: TRBV7-2; j_gene: TRBJ2-1; CDR3nt: TGTGCCAGCAGCTTAGAAAGACTAGTTGGTGAGTTCTTC; CDR3aa: CASSLERLVGEFF
abundance: NA; d_gene: NA; v_gene: TRBV7-6; j_gene: TRBJ2-5; CDR3nt: TGTGCCAGCAGCAACCCGGGGCAAGAGACCCAGTACTTC; CDR3aa: CASSNPGQETQYF
abundance: NA; d_gene: TRBD1; v_gene: TRBV18; j_gene: TRBJ2-2; CDR3nt: TGTGCCAGCTCACCGACAGGGGGCGTCACCGGGGAGCTGTTTTTT; CDR3aa: CASSPTGGVTGELFF
abundance: few; d_gene: NA; v_gene: TRBV5-1; j_gene: TRBJ1-2; CDR3nt: TGCGCCAGCAGCTTGACAGGGTCGGATGGCTACACCTTC; CDR3aa: CASSLTGSDGYTF
abundance: NA; d_gene: TRBD2; v_gene: TRBV11-3; j_gene: TRBJ2-3; CDR3nt: TGTGCCAGCAGCTTAGGGAGCGGGGGGGGAGCAGATACGCAGTATTTT; CDR3aa: CASSLGSGGGADTQYF
abundance: NA; d_gene: NA; v_gene: TRBV7-9; j_gene: TRBJ2-7; CDR3nt: TGTGCCAGCAGTCCTCCGACAGGCCCCTACGAGCAGTACTTC; CDR3aa: CASSPPTGPYEQYF
abundance: NA; d_gene: NA; v_gene: TRBV30; j_gene: TRBJ1-4; CDR3nt: TGTGCCTACTACCCGGCAGGTGCAACTAATGAAAAACTGTTTTTT; CDR3aa: CAYYPAGATNEKLFF
abundance: NA; d_gene: NA; v_gene: TRBV5-4; j_gene: TRBJ2-2; CDR3nt: TGTGCCAGCAGCTCCCCTAGAGACACCGGGGAGCTGTTTTTT; CDR3aa: CASSSPRDTGELFF
abundance: NA; d_gene: NA; v_gene: TRBV15; j_gene: TRBJ1-6; CDR3nt: TGTGCCACCAGCAGAGGGGGACCTTTCGGACCCCTCCACTTT; CDR3aa: CATSRGGPFGPLHF
abundance: NA; d_gene: NA; v_gene: TRBV28; j_gene: TRBJ1-2; CDR3nt: TGTGCCAGCAGCCAGGCAATCACAGAGACTTACGGCTACACCTTC; CDR3aa: CASSQAITETYGYTF
abundance: NA; d_gene: NA; v_gene: TRBV11-2; j_gene: TRBJ1-5; CDR3nt: TGTGCCAGCAGCGAGTGGGATCAGCCCCAGCATTTT; CDR3aa: CASSEWDQPQHF
abundance: few; d_gene: NA; v_gene: TRBV7-2; j_gene: TRBJ1-6; CDR3nt: TGTGCCAGCAGCCAGCAGTCTCAGGACAGTAATTCACCCCTCCACTTT; CDR3aa: CASSQQSQDSNSPLHF
abundance: NA; d_gene: NA; v_gene: TRBV5-1; j_gene: TRBJ1-1; CDR3nt: TGCGCCAGCAGCAACCAGGAGAACACTGAAGCTTTCTTT; CDR3aa: CASSNQENTEAFF
abundance: NA; d_gene: TRBD2; v_gene: TRBV11-2; j_gene: TRBJ2-5; CDR3nt: TGTGCCAGCAGCTATCCCGGGACTAGCCAGGAGACCCAGTACTTC; CDR3aa: CASSYPGTSQETQYF
abundance: NA; d_gene: NA; v_gene: TRBV5-8; j_gene: TRBJ2-4; CDR3nt: TGTGCCAGCAGCTTGAGGAGAGTCAAAAACATTCAGTACTTC; CDR3aa: CASSLRRVKNIQYF
abundance: NA; d_gene: NA; v_gene: TRBV21-1; j_gene: TRBJ2-1; CDR3nt: TGTGCCAGCAACGACCCTAAGGGCGACAATGAGCAGTTCTTC; CDR3aa: CASNDPKGDNEQFF
abundance: NA; d_gene: TRBD2; v_gene: TRBV6-5; j_gene: TRBJ2-1; CDR3nt: TGTGCCAGCAGTTACAATCCGACTAGCGGTGAGAATGAGCAGTTCTTC; CDR3aa: CASSYNPTSGENEQFF
abundance: NA; d_gene: TRBD1; v_gene: TRBV4-1; j_gene: TRBJ1-2; CDR3nt: TGCGCCAGCAGCCGGATGGACAGGCCAGACTATGGCTACACCTTC; CDR3aa: CASSRMDRPDYGYTF
abundance: NA; d_gene: NA; v_gene: TRBV9; j_gene: TRBJ1-1; CDR3nt: TGTGCCAGCAGCGATTGGGGGGGAACTGAAGCTTTCTTT; CDR3aa: CASSDWGGTEAFF
abundance: NA; d_gene: NA; v_gene: TRBV6-2/TRBV6-3; j_gene: TRBJ2-7; CDR3nt: TGTGCCAGCAGTTACGGGACACCAACCGCCTACGAGCAGTACTTC; CDR3aa: CASSYGTPTAYEQYF
abundance: NA; d_gene: NA; v_gene: TRBV18; j_gene: TRBJ1-5; CDR3nt: TGTGCCAGCTCACCAGGGGGTCGGTGGGATCAGCCCCAGCATTTT; CDR3aa: CASSPGGRWDQPQHF
abundance: NA; d_gene: NA; v_gene: TRBV12-3/TRBV12-4; j_gene: TRBJ1-5; CDR3nt: TGTGCCAGCAGCAACCAGGTAAATCAGCCCCAGCATTTT; CDR3aa: CASSNQVNQPQHF
abundance: NA; d_gene: NA; v_gene: TRBV10-3; j_gene: TRBJ1-5; CDR3nt: TGTGCCATCAGGGGAGGACCGAGCGAAAGTCAGCCCCAGCATTTT; CDR3aa: CAIRGGPSESQPQHF
abundance: NA; d_gene: NA; v_gene: TRBV2; j_gene: TRBJ2-2; CDR3nt: TGTGCCAGCAGTGTAAAATCGAACACCGGGGAGCTGTTTTTT; CDR3aa: CASSVKSNTGELFF
abundance: NA; d_gene: NA; v_gene: TRBV11-2; j_gene: TRBJ2-2; CDR3nt: TGTGCCAGCAGCTCTGGATCGAACACCGGGGAGCTGTTTTTT; CDR3aa: CASSSGSNTGELFF
abundance: NA; d_gene: NA; v_gene: TRBV5-1; j_gene: TRBJ1-5; CDR3nt: TGCGCCAGCAGTTTGGAGGAAGGGGGGGAATATCAGCCCCAGCATTTT; CDR3aa: CASSLEEGGEYQPQHF
abundance: few; d_gene: TRBD1; v_gene: TRBV15; j_gene: TRBJ1-4; CDR3nt: TGTGCCACCAGCTCTCGACAGGGTTTAAGAGAAAAACTGTTTTTT; CDR3aa: CATSSRQGLREKLFF
abundance: NA; d_gene: TRBD1; v_gene: TRBV10-1; j_gene: TRBJ2-7; CDR3nt: TGCGCCAGCAGTGAAGGACAAACAGGGGGAGCCTACGAGCAGTACTTC; CDR3aa: CASSEGQTGGAYEQYF
abundance: NA; d_gene: NA; v_gene: TRBV5-1; j_gene: TRBJ1-1; CDR3nt: TGCGCCAGCAGCTTGGAGGGGTTGAACACTGAAGCTTTCTTT; CDR3aa: CASSLEGLNTEAFF
abundance: NA; d_gene: TRBD1; v_gene: TRBV14; j_gene: TRBJ1-2; CDR3nt: TGTGCCAGCAGCCAAGGAGTTAGAGGACAGGTTGCCAACTATGGCTACACCTTC; CDR3aa: CASSQGVRGQVANYGYTF
abundance: NA; d_gene: NA; v_gene: TRBV3-1/TRBV3-2; j_gene: TRBJ1-5; CDR3nt: TGTGCCAGCAGCCAAGCCCCACCCCTCCTTAGCAATCAGCCCCAGCATTTT; CDR3aa: CASSQAPPLLSNQPQHF